This TCR beta chain was observed in a study of human T cells and chemical hapten exposure. Overall study context: Donors were sensitized with 2% DPC on the upper inner arm.

The time point denotes: patch test 2, 6 weeks after DPC sensitization. Treatment: therapeutic diphenylcyclopropenone sensitization with weekly scalp DPC. Trimming removed 2 bases from V and 7 bases from J, with 7 bases in between. The CDR3 extends over 12 amino acids. Germline V CDR1 and CDR2: SGHKS, YYEKEE (reference sequence). Authors' data handling: Ranging from about 20,000 to 700,000, TCR counts per sample had a median value of 95,638. MiXCR was run by TCRdb on the RACE reads, yielding one entry per CDR3 protein. TCRdb, not the authors, supplied the V and J calls. The sample contains about 78,000 distinct CDR3 sequences, 8.5% of which appear only once.

The chain is built from TRBV5-5 and TRBJ2-1; D call uncertain. The sequenced sample was whole blood, obtained in connection with sensitization to the hapten diphenylcyclopropenone (DPC). This TCR derives from a woman aged 45-59 years with alopecia areata. Some clones in this sample may be carry-over from other donors' samples. The CDR3: CASSLDLNEQFF. The CDR3 DNA follows: TGTGCCAGCAGCTTAGACCTGAATGAGCAGTTCTTC.